This passage covers 17 T cell receptor beta chains from one sample sequenced in a study of cytomegalovirus exposure and HLA in healthy donors. Amplification used 60 Vbeta primers and 13 Jbeta primers. Only in-frame clones appear in the TCRdb table, and some are missing; sequencing was by immunoSEQ multiplex PCR. The sample consists of around 150,000 clones, just under 80% of them appearing once. Sequencing was carried out using PBMCs. Source of these receptors: a man in his thirties or forties in good health.

V is TRBV4-1 and J is TRBJ2-7; 7 bases agree with TRBD2. This CDR3 is built from 14 residues. CDR1 is MGHRA and CDR2 is YSYEKL in the germline V gene. V lost 0 bases, J lost 6 bases, and 5 bases stayed unmatched. The DNA for the CDR3 is TGCGCCAGCAGCCAAGATGCCGGGACTATCGAGCAGTACTTC. It codes for CASSQDAGTIEQYF.

The chain recombines TRBV14 with TRBJ2-3, with D tentatively TRBD2 (5 bases). Germline V gives CDR1 SGHDN, CDR2 FVKESK. V was shortened by 2 bases and J by 0 bases, with 12 bases between the two germline ends. The CDR3 spans 16 residues. CDR3 in amino acids: CASSQMRALSTDTQYF. In DNA, the CDR3 is TGTGCCAGCAGCCAAATGAGGGCCCTTAGCACAGATACGCAGTATTTT.

This chain joins TRBV5-1 and TRBJ2-3; D is possibly TRBD1 (6 bases). CDR3 size: 14 residues. Trimming removed 4 bases at V and 2 bases at J, with 11 bases between. Germline V gene lookup returns CDR1 SGHRS and CDR2 YFSETQ. The CDR3 sequence is CASSPTGPTDTQYF. The CDR3 DNA is TGCGCCAGCAGCCCTACAGGGCCCACAGATACGCAGTATTTT.

V usage is TRBV30 and J usage is TRBJ1-5; D gene ambiguous. This CDR3 has 13 amino acids. With 0 bases removed from V and 2 bases from J, the gap between germline ends came to 5 bases. The V gene's germline CDR1 is GTSNPN and CDR2 SVGIG (reference sequence). Here the CDR3 DNA reads TGTGCCTGGAGTGTGTCCGGCAATCAGCCCCAGCATTTT. It is translated as CAWSVSGNQPQHF.

The chain joins TRBV5-8 to TRBJ2-7; 7 bases line up with TRBD2. Trimming cost V 4 bases and J 0 bases; bases outside gene matches: 10. CDR3 length equals 16 residues. Germline V CDR1 and CDR2: SGHTS, YDEGEE. The CDR3 region has the DNA TGTGCCAGCAGCCCCCGTCGGGCTAGCGGCTCCTACGAGCAGTACTTC. Its protein product is CASSPRRASGSYEQYF.

V usage is TRBV27 and J usage is TRBJ1-2, with 8 nucleotides matching TRBD1. V was pared by 6 bases and J by 6 bases, with 9 bases of the junction left unmatched. Germline CDR1 and CDR2: MNHEY and SMNVEV (reference sequence). The CDR3 consists of 14 residues. In nucleotides, the CDR3 is TGTGCCAGCAGCTCTCGGACAGGGCTGGATGGCTACACCTTC. Protein product: CASSSRTGLDGYTF.

Comments on this clone: Other DNA sequences in this specimen translate into the identical CDR3. This chain uses TRBV6-5 with TRBJ1-5; D unclear. CDR3 length: 14 residues. CDR1 is MNHEY, CDR2 SVGAGI, per germline. Deletions cut 0 bases from V and 2 bases from J, with 5 bases between. The CDR3 sequence: CASSYSRGNQPQHF. The CDR3 nucleotides read TGTGCCAGCAGTTACTCACGCGGCAATCAGCCCCAGCATTTT.

The V gene is TRBV5-4, the J gene TRBJ2-5, with D possibly being TRBD2 (6 bases). The CDR3 covers 16 residues. Per the germline V gene, CDR1 is SGHNT and CDR2 is YYREEE (reference sequence). V shed 4 bases and J shed 2 bases, with 18 bases lying between them. CDR3 in amino acids: CASSRPTGSPQETQYF. As DNA, the CDR3 is TGTGCCAGCAGCCGTCCGACCGGGAGCCCTCAAGAGACCCAGTACTTC. The full variable domain, rest sourced from reference TRBV5-4 and TRBJ2-5, is ETGVTQSPTHLIKTRGQQVTLRCSSQSGHNTVSWYQQALGQGPQFIFQYYREEENGRGNFPPRFSGLQFPNYSSELNVNALELDDSALYLCASSRPTGSPQETQYFGPGTRLLVL.

The genes are TRBV29-1 and TRBJ1-5; TRBD1 is a possible D gene (6 bases). CDR3 length equals 14 residues. The V and J ends lost 4 bases and 6 bases respectively, with 16 bases between them. Germline V lookup: CDR1 SQVTM, CDR2 ANQGSEA. The CDR3 nucleotides are TGCAGCGTTGGTGAACCAGGGGTGGGTCAGCCCCAGCATTTT. It yields the protein CSVGEPGVGQPQHF.

The rearrangement links TRBV19 to TRBJ1-2; 9 bases are a match to TRBD1. This CDR3 contains 13 residues. CDR1 is LNHDA, CDR2 SQIVND, per germline (reference sequence). V lost 6 bases to trimming and J lost 10 bases; unmatched junction nucleotides: 9. The CDR3 DNA sequence: TGTGCCAGTAGCCGAACAGGGGGCGTAGACTACACCTTC. Amino acids: CASSRTGGVDYTF.

This sequence joins TRBV5-4 and TRBJ2-3, with D hard to call. Per germline, CDR1 SGHNT and CDR2 YYREEE (reference sequence). CDR3 length: 13 residues. Deletions cut 0 bases from V and 4 bases from J, with 6 bases between. The CDR3 nucleotides are TGTGCCAGCAGCTTGGATATAGCAGATACGCAGTATTTT. Translating it yields CASSLDIADTQYF.

In its sample, this clone was seen once. CDR3: CSVDGQGERNTEAFF. Written as DNA, the CDR3 is TGCAGCGTTGATGGACAGGGAGAACGGAACACTGAAGCTTTCTTT. This sequence joins TRBV29-1 and TRBJ1-1, with TRBD1 matching 8 bases. J was trimmed by 1 base and V by 3 bases; bases with no gene match: 7. Germline lookup yields CDR1 SQVTM and CDR2 ANQGSEA. The CDR3 spans 15 residues. Combining the CDR3 with reference TRBV29-1 and TRBJ1-1 gives the whole variable domain SAVISQKPSRDICQRGTSLTIQCQVDSQVTMMFWYRQQPGQSLTLIATANQGSEATYESGFVIDKFPISRPNLTFSTLTVSNMSPEDSSIYLCSVDGQGERNTEAFFGQGTRLTVV.

The chain joins TRBV5-5 to TRBJ2-1, with D possibly matching TRBD1 (5 bases). V was pared by 4 bases and J by 8 bases, with 13 bases between. CDR1 SGHKS and CDR2 YYEKEE come from the germline V gene (reference sequence). The CDR3 spans 13 residues. CDR3 region: CASSPNQGHEQFF. The CDR3 DNA follows: TGTGCCAGCAGCCCTAATCAGGGTCATGAGCAGTTCTTC.

This clone was seen a few times. The gene calls are TRBV9 and TRBJ2-1, with TRBD2 matching 8 bases. The length of the CDR3 is 14 residues. Germline CDR1 reads SGDLS; CDR2 reads YYNGEE. The V gene end was trimmed by 7 bases and the J gene end by 0 bases; junction bases not matched to a gene: 3. CDR3 DNA: TGTGCCAGCGGAACTAGCGGCTCCTACAATGAGCAGTTCTTC. Amino acid sequence: CASGTSGSYNEQFF.

CDR3 coding DNA: TGTGCCAGCAGCTTAGCCGGGACTAGCGGCTCCTACAATGAGCAGTTCTTC. It yields the protein CASSLAGTSGSYNEQFF. This chain uses TRBV7-6 with TRBJ2-1; 11 nucleotides align to TRBD2. The germline CDR1 and CDR2 sequences are SGHVS and FNYEAQ. This CDR3 has 17 amino acids. Unmatched junction bases numbered 1, after V lost 0 bases and J lost 0 bases.

This chain connects TRBV15 to TRBJ2-7, with 8 bases identical to TRBD2. CDR1 is LNHNV and CDR2 is YYDKDF in the germline V gene (reference sequence). The junction had 9 bases not matched to a gene; V was cut back by 3 bases and J by 5 bases. CDR3 length: 15 residues. The CDR3 DNA follows: TGTGCCACCAGCAGTGCCCGTTTAGCGGGACACGAGCAGTACTTC. Translation: CATSSARLAGHEQYF.

The chain is built from TRBV7-3 and TRBJ2-6; D is uncertain. The CDR3 totals 15 residues. Trimming took 5 bases from V and 0 from J, leaving 8 bases between them. Germline-derived CDR1 and CDR2 are SGHTA and FQGTGA. The CDR3 DNA is TGTGCCAGCAGCCAGATGCACTCTGGGGCCAACGTCCTGACTTTC. It codes for CASSQMHSGANVLTF.